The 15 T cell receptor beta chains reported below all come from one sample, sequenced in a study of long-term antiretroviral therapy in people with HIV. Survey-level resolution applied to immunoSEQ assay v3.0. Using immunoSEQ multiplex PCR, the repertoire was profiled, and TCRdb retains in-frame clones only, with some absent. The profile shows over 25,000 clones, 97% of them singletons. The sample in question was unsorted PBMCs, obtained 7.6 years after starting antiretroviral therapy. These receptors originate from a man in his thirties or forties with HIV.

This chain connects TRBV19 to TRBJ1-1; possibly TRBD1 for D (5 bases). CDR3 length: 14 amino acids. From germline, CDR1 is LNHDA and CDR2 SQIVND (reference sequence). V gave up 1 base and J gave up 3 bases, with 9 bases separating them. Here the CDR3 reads CASSIGDGDTEAFF. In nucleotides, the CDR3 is TGTGCCAGTAGTATAGGGGACGGGGACACTGAAGCTTTCTTT.

CDR3 residues: CASSLALANNNEQFF. The CDR3 DNA is TGTGCCAGCAGCTTAGCGCTCGCGAACAACAATGAGCAGTTCTTC. This chain uses TRBV11-1 with TRBJ2-1; D not resolved. Trimming cost V 0 bases and J 5 bases, with 11 bases left between them. This CDR3 is 15 amino acids long. Per the germline V gene, CDR1 is SGHAT and CDR2 is FQDESV (reference sequence).

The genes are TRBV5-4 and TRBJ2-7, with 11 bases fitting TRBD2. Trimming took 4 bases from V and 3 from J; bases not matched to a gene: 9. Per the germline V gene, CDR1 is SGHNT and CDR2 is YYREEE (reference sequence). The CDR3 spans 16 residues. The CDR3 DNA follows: TGTGCCAGCAGCACCCGAGCCGGGACTAGCGGCTACGAGCAGTACTTC. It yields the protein CASSTRAGTSGYEQYF.

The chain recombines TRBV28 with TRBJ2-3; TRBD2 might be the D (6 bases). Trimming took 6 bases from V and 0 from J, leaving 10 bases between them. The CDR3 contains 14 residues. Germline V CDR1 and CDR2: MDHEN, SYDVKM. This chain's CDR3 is CASSVGTSTDTQYF. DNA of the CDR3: TGTGCCAGCAGCGTGGGGACTAGCACAGATACGCAGTATTTT.

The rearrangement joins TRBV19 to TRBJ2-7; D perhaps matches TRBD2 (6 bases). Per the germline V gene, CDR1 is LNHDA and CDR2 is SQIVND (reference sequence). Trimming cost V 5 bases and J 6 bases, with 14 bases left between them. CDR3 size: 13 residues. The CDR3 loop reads CASSSLGGGEQYF. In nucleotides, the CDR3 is TGTGCCAGTAGTTCTTTGGGGGGAGGCGAGCAGTACTTC. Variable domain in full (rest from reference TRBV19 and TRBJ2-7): DGGITQSPKYLFRKEGQNVTLSCEQNLNHDAMYWYRQDPGQGLRLIYYSQIVNDFQKGDIAEGYSVSREKKESFPLTVTSAQKNPTAFYLCASSSLGGGEQYFGPGTRLTVT.

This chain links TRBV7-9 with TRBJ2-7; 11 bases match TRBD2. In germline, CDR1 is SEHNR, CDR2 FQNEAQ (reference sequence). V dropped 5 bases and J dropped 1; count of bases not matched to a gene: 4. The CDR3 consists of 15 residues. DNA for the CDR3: TGTGCCAGCAGCCCTGGACTAGCGGGTTCCTACGAGCAGTACTTC. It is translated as CASSPGLAGSYEQYF.

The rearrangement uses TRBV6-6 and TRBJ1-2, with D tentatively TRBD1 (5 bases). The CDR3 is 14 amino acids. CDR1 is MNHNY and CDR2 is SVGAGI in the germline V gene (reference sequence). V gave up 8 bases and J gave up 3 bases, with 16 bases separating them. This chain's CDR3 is CASGRGLEDYGYTF. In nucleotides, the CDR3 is TGTGCCAGCGGAAGGGGACTCGAAGACTATGGCTACACCTTC.

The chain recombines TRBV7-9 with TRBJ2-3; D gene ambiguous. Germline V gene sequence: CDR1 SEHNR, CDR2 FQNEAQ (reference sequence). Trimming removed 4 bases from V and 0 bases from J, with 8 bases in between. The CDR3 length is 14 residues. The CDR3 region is CASSSPWSTDTQYF. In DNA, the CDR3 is TGTGCCAGCAGCTCGCCTTGGAGCACAGATACGCAGTATTTT.

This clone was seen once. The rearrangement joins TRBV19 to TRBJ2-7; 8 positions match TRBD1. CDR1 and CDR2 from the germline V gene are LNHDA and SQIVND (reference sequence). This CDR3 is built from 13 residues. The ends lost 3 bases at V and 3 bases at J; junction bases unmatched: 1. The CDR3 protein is CASSIGTGYEQYF. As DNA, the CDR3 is TGTGCCAGTAGTATCGGGACAGGCTACGAGCAGTACTTC.

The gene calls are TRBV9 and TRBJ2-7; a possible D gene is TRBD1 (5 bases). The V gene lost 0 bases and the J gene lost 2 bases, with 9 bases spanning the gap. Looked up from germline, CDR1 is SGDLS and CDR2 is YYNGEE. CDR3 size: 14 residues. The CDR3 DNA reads TGTGCCAGCAGCGTAGGATCAGGGCCCTACGAGCAGTACTTC. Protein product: CASSVGSGPYEQYF. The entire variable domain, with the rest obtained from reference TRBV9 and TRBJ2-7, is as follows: DSGVTQTPKHLITATGQRVTLRCSPRSGDLSVYWYQQSLDQGLQFLIQYYNGEERAKGNILERFSAQQFPDLHSELNLSSLELGDSALYFCASSVGSGPYEQYFGPGTRLTVT.

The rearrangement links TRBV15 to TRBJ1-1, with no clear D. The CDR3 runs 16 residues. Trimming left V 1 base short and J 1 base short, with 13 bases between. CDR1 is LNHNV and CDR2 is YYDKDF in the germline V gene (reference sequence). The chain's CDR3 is CATSRVTGRGNTEAFF. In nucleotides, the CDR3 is TGTGCCACCAGCAGAGTAACGGGCAGAGGGAACACTGAAGCTTTCTTT.

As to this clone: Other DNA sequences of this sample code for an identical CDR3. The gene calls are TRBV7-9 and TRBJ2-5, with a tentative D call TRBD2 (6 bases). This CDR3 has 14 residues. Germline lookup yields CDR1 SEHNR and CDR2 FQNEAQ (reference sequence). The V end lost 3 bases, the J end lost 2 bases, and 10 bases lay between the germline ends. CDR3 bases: TGTGCCAGCAGCTTGGGCGGGGAACAAGAGACCCAGTACTTC. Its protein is CASSLGGEQETQYF. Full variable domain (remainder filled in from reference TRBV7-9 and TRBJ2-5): DTGVSQNPRHKITKRGQNVTFRCDPISEHNRLYWYRQTLGQGPEFLTYFQNEAQLEKSRLLSDRFSAERPKGSFSTLEIQRTEQGDSAMYLCASSLGGEQETQYFGPGTRLLVL.

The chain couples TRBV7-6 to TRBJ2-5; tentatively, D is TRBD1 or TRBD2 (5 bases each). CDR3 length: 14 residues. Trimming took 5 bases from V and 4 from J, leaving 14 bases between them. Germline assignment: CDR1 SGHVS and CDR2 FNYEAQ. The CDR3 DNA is TGTGCCAGCAGCCGACAGTCCGGGGCAGAGACCCAGTACTTC. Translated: CASSRQSGAETQYF.

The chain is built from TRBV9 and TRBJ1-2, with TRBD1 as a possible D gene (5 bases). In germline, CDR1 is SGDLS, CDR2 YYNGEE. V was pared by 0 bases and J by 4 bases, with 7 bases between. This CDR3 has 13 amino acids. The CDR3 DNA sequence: TGTGCCAGCAGCGTAGGGGGGAGCTATGGCTACACCTTC. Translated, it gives CASSVGGSYGYTF.

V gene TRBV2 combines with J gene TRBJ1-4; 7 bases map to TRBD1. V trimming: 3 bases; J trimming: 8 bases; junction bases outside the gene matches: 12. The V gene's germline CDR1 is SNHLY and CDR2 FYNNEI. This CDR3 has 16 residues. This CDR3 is CASSESEGDRPEKLFF. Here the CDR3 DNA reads TGTGCCAGCAGTGAGTCAGAAGGGGACAGACCCGAAAAACTGTTTTTT.